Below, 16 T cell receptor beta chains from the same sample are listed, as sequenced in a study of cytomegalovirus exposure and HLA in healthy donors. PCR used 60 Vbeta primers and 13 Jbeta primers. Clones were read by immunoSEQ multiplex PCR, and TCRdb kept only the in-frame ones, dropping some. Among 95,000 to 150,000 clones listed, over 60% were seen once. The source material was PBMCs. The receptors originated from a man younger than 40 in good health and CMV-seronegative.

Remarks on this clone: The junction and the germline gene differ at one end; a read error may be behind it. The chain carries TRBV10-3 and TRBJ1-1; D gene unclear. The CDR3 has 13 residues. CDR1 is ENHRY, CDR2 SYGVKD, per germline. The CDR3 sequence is CGHSPRENTEAFF. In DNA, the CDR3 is TGCGGCCACTCGCCTCGGGAGAACACTGAAGCTTTCTTT.

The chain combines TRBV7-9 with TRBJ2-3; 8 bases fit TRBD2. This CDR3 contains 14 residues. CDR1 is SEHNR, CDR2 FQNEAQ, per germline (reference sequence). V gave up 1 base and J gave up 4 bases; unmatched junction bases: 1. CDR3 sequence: CASSLDGRADTQYF. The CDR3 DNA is TGTGCCAGCAGCTTAGACGGGAGGGCAGATACGCAGTATTTT.

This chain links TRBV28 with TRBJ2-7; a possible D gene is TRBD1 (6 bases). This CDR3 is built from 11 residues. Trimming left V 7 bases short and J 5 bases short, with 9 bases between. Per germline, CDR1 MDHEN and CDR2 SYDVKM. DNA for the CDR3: TGTGCCAGCACTAACAGGGACGAGCAGTACTTC. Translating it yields CASTNRDEQYF.

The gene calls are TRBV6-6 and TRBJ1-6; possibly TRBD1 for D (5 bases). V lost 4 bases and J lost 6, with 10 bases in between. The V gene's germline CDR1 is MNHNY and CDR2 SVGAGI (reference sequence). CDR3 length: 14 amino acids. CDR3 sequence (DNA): TGTGCCAGCAGTTCTCAGGGCCCTAATTCACCCCTCCACTTT. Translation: CASSSQGPNSPLHF.

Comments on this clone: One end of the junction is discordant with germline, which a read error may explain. The CDR3 sequence is CATSFQGNTIYF. For the CDR3, the DNA is TGTGCCACCAGTTTTCAGGGAAACACCATATATTTT. The chain carries TRBV28 and TRBJ1-3; no clear D gene. Per germline, CDR1 MDHEN and CDR2 SYDVKM. The CDR3 sequence is 12 residues long.

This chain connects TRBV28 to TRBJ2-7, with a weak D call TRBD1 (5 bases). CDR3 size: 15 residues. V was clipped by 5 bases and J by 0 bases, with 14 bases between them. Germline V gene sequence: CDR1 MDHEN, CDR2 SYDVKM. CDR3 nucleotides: TGTGCCAGCAGTCCCTGGACAACTGCCTCCTACGAGCAGTACTTC. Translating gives CASSPWTTASYEQYF.

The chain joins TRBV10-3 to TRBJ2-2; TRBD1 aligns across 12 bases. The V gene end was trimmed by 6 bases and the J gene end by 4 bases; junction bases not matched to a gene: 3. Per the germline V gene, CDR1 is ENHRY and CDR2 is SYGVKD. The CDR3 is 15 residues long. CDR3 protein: CAIRGTGGLTGELFF. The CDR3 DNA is TGTGCCATCAGGGGGACAGGGGGCCTCACCGGGGAGCTGTTTTTT.

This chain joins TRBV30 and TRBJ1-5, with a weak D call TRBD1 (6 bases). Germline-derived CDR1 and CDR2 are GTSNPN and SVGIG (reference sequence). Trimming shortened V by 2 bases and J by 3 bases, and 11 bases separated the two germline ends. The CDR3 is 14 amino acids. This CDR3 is CAWSNGQYNQPQHF. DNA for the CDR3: TGTGCCTGGAGTAACGGACAGTACAATCAGCCCCAGCATTTT.

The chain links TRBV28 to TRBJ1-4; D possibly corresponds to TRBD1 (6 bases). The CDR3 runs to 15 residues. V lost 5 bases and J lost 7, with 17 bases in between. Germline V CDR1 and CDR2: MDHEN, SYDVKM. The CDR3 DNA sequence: TGTGCCAGCAGTGCGATCCCACAGGGAACTGAAAAACTGTTTTTT. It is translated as CASSAIPQGTEKLFF.

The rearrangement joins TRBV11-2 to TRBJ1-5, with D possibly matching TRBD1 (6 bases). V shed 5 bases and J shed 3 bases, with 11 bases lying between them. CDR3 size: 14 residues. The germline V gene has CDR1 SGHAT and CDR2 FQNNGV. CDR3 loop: CASSTGQFNQPQHF. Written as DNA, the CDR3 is TGTGCCAGCAGCACTGGACAGTTCAATCAGCCCCAGCATTTT.

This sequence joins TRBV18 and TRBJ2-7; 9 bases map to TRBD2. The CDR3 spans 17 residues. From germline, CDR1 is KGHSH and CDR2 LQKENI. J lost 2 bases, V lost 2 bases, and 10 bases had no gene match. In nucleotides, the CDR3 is TGTGCCAGCTCACCAATTGGGGCTAGCGGGGCCCCCTACGAGCAGTACTTC. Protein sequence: CASSPIGASGAPYEQYF.

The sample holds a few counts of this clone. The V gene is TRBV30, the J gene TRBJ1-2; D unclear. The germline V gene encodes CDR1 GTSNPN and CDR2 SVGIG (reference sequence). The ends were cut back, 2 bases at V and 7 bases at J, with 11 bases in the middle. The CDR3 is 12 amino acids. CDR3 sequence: CAWSPGWSGYTF. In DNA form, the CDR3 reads TGTGCCTGGAGTCCGGGGTGGTCTGGCTACACCTTC.

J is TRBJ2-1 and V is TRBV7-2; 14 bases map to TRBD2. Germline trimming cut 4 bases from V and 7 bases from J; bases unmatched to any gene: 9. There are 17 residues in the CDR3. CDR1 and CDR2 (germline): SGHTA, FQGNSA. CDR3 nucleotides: TGTGCCAGCAGCTACCTATCGACTAGCGGGGGGGCTAATGAGCAGTTCTTC. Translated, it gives CASSYLSTSGGANEQFF.

The CDR3, as DNA: TGTGCCAGCCACATTCTTTCGACAGCCTCGAAAGGAGAGACCCAGTACTTC. This sequence encodes CASHILSTASKGETQYF. V is TRBV21-1 and J is TRBJ2-5; the listed D gene, TRBD1, was not tested against the DNA. TRBV21-1 is a pseudogene locus. CDR3 length equals 17 residues.

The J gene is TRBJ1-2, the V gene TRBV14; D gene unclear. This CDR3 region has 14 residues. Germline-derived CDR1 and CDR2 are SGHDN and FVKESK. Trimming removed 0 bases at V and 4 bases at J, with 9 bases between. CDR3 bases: TGTGCCAGCAGCCAAGAAATCTCCGGCTATGGCTACACCTTC. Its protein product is CASSQEISGYGYTF.

The CDR3 region is CASSVGGDYEGYTF. CDR3 DNA sequence: TGTGCCAGCAGTGTGGGAGGGGACTATGAGGGCTACACCTTC. The genes are TRBV25-1 and TRBJ1-2; tentatively, D is TRBD1 (5 bases). The CDR3 has 14 amino acids. The ends were cut back, 4 bases at V and 8 bases at J, with 17 bases in the middle. CDR1 is MGHDK and CDR2 is SYGVNS in the germline V gene.